The clone carrying this T cell receptor (gamma chain) is categorized as medium-sized (0.01 to 0.1%). Different DNA sequences within this sample yield the same CDR3. Per germline, CDR1 EGSTGY and CDR2 YDSYTSSV. V was clipped by 1 base and J by 3 bases; unmatched bases: 3. The CDR3 sequence is 13 residues long. The data are from a study of gamma delta lymphoproliferative disorders and STAT genes. TCRdb reprocessed the multiplex PCR reads through CATT. Of more than 2,000 gamma-chain clones in the sample, approximately 12% were seen once. The receptor sequences were amplified from genomic DNA of peripheral blood mononuclear cells.

This clonotype was obtained from a human donor in good health. Sequencing input: blood. This chain connects TRGV4 to TRGJ1 or TRGJ2. Since TCRdb gives no J gene, matching the DNA to germline was used here to assign it. In DNA form, the CDR3 reads TGTGCCACCTGGGATGGATTTTATTATAAGAAACTCTTT. This codes for CATWDGFYYKKLF.